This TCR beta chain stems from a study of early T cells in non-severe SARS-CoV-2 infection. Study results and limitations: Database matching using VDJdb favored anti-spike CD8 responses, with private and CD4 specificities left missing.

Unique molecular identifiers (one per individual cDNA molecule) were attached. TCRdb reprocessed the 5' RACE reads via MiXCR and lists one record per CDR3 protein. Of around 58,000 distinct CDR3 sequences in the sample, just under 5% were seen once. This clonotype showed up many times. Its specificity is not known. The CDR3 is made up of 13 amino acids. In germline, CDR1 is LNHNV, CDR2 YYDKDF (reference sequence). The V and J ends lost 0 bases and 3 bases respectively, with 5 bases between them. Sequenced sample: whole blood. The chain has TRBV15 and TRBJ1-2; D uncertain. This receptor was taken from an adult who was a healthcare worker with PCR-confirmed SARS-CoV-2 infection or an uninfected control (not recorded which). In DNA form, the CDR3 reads TGTGCCACCAGCAGAGAAACACACTATGGCTACACCTTC. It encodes CATSRETHYGYTF.